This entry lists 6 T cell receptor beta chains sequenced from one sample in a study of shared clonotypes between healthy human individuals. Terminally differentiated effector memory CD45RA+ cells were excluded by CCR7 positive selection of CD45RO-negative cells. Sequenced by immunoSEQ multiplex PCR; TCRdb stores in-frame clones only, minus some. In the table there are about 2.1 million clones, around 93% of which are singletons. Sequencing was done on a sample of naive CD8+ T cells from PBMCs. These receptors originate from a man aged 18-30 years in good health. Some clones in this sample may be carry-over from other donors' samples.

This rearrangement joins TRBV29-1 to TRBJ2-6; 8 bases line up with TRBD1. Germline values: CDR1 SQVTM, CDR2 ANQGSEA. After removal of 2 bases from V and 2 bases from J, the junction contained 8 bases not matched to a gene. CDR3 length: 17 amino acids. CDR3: CSVETGRGLTGANVLTF. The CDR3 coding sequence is TGCAGCGTTGAAACGGGCAGGGGGCTAACTGGGGCCAACGTCCTGACTTTC.

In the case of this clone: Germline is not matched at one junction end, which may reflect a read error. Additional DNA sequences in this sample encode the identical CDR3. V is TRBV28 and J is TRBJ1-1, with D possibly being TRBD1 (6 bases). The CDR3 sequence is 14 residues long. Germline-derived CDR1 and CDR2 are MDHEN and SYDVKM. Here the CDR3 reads CASSPYREATEAFF. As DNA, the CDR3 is TGTGCCAGCAGTCCCTACAGGGAGGCCACTGAGGCTTTCTTT.

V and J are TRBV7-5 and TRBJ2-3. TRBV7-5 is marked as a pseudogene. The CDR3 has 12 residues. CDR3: CVRSSATDTQYF. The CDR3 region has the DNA TGTGTCAGAAGCTCGGCTACAGATACGCAGTATTTT.

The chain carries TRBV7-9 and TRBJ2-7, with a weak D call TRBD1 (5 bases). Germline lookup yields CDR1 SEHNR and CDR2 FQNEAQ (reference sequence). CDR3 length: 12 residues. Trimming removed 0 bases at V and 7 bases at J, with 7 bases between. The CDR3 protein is CASSLAGLEQYF. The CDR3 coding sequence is TGTGCCAGCAGCTTAGCGGGGCTAGAGCAGTACTTC.

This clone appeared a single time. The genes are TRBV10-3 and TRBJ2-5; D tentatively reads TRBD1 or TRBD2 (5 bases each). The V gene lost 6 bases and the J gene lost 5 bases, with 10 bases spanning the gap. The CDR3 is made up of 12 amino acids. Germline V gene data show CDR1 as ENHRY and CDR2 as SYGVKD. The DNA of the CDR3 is TGTGCCATCAGGGACTGGGGGGAGACCCAGTACTTC. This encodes CAIRDWGETQYF.

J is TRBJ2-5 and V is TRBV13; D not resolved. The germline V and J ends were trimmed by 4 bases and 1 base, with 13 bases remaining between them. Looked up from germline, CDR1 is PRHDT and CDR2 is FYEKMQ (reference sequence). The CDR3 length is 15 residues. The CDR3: CASSWVRVGQETQYF. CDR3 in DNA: TGTGCCAGCAGCTGGGTAAGGGTAGGCCAAGAGACCCAGTACTTC.